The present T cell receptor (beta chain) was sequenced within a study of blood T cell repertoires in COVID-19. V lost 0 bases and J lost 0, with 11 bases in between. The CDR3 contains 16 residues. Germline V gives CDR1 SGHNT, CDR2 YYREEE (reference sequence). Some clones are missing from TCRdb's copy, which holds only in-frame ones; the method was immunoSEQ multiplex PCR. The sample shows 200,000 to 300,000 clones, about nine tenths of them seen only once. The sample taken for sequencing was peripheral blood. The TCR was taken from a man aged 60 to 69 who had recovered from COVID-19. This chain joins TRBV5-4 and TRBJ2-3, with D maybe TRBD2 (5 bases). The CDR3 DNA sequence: TGTGCCAGCAGCTTGGGAGGGCTCACTAGCACAGATACGCAGTATTTT. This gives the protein CASSLGGLTSTDTQYF. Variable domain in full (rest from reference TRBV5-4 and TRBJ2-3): ETGVTQSPTHLIKTRGQQVTLRCSSQSGHNTVSWYQQALGQGPQFIFQYYREEENGRGNFPPRFSGLQFPNYSSELNVNALELDDSALYLCASSLGGLTSTDTQYFGPGTRLTVL.